The 9 T cell receptor beta chains presented below share a single source sample, sequenced in a study of T cells expressing NK-cell markers. TCRdb re-called the 5' RACE reads; one entry per CDR3 protein, DNA not given. The sample table sets out 200,000 to 300,000 distinct CDR3 sequences. Source material: blood T cells: a sorted CD56 or NKG2C T cell subset, CD4+ or CD8+ T cells, or bulk PBMC T cells (not recorded which). The receptors were sampled from a woman between 18 and 70 years old in good health.

This chain uses TRBV4-3 with TRBJ1-2. Germline values: CDR1 LGHNA, CDR2 YSLEER. The CDR3 consists of 15 residues. Here the CDR3 reads CASSLSAGIGYGYTF.

V is TRBV4-3 and J is TRBJ2-1. CDR3 length: 16 amino acids. CDR1 and CDR2 from the germline V gene are LGHNA and YSLEER. The CDR3 spells CASSQPNRRKDNEQFF.

J is TRBJ2-2 and V is TRBV12-3 or TRBV12-4; the TRBD1 assignment by TCRdb is unverifiable without DNA. CDR3 length: 14 amino acids. CDR3 amino acids: CASTLTGNTGELFF.

V is TRBV7-9 and J is TRBJ1-3; TCRdb's D gene call, TRBD1, goes unchecked for lack of DNA. CDR1 is SEHNR, CDR2 FQNEAQ, per germline (reference sequence). CDR3 length: 16 residues. The CDR3 sequence: CASSTRTGSSGNTIYF. Combining the CDR3 with reference TRBV7-9 and TRBJ1-3 gives the whole variable domain DTGVSQNPRHKITKRGQNVTFRCDPISEHNRLYWYRQTLGQGPEFLTYFQNEAQLEKSRLLSDRFSAERPKGSFSTLEIQRTEQGDSAMYLCASSTRTGSSGNTIYFGEGSWLTVV.

The chain has TRBV18 and TRBJ2-1; there is no DNA to check the TCRdb D call of TRBD2. The CDR3 runs to 14 residues. CDR1 KGHSH and CDR2 LQKENI come from the germline V gene. The CDR3 here is CASSLQLGDNEQFF.

This rearrangement joins TRBV20-1 to TRBJ1-5; the TCRdb D gene call, TRBD1, has no DNA to confirm it. Germline-derived CDR1 and CDR2 are DFQATT and SNEGSKA (reference sequence). This CDR3 comprises 12 residues. Here the CDR3 reads CSARETGRPQHF.

This rearrangement joins TRBV4-3 to TRBJ2-3; there is no DNA to check the TCRdb D call of TRBD1. CDR1 is LGHNA and CDR2 is YSLEER in the germline V gene. The CDR3 totals 15 residues. CDR3 residues: CASSQEGTRGDTQYF.

The rearrangement links TRBV12-3 or TRBV12-4 to TRBJ1-2. The CDR3 is made up of 11 amino acids. The CDR3 region is CASSLVAGYTF.

V is TRBV6-2 or TRBV6-3 and J is TRBJ2-4; TCRdb's D gene call, TRBD1, goes unchecked for lack of DNA. Germline CDR1 reads MNHEY; CDR2 reads SVGEGT. The CDR3 consists of 21 residues. CDR3 residues: CASSSIRGVPVQEKAKNIQYF.